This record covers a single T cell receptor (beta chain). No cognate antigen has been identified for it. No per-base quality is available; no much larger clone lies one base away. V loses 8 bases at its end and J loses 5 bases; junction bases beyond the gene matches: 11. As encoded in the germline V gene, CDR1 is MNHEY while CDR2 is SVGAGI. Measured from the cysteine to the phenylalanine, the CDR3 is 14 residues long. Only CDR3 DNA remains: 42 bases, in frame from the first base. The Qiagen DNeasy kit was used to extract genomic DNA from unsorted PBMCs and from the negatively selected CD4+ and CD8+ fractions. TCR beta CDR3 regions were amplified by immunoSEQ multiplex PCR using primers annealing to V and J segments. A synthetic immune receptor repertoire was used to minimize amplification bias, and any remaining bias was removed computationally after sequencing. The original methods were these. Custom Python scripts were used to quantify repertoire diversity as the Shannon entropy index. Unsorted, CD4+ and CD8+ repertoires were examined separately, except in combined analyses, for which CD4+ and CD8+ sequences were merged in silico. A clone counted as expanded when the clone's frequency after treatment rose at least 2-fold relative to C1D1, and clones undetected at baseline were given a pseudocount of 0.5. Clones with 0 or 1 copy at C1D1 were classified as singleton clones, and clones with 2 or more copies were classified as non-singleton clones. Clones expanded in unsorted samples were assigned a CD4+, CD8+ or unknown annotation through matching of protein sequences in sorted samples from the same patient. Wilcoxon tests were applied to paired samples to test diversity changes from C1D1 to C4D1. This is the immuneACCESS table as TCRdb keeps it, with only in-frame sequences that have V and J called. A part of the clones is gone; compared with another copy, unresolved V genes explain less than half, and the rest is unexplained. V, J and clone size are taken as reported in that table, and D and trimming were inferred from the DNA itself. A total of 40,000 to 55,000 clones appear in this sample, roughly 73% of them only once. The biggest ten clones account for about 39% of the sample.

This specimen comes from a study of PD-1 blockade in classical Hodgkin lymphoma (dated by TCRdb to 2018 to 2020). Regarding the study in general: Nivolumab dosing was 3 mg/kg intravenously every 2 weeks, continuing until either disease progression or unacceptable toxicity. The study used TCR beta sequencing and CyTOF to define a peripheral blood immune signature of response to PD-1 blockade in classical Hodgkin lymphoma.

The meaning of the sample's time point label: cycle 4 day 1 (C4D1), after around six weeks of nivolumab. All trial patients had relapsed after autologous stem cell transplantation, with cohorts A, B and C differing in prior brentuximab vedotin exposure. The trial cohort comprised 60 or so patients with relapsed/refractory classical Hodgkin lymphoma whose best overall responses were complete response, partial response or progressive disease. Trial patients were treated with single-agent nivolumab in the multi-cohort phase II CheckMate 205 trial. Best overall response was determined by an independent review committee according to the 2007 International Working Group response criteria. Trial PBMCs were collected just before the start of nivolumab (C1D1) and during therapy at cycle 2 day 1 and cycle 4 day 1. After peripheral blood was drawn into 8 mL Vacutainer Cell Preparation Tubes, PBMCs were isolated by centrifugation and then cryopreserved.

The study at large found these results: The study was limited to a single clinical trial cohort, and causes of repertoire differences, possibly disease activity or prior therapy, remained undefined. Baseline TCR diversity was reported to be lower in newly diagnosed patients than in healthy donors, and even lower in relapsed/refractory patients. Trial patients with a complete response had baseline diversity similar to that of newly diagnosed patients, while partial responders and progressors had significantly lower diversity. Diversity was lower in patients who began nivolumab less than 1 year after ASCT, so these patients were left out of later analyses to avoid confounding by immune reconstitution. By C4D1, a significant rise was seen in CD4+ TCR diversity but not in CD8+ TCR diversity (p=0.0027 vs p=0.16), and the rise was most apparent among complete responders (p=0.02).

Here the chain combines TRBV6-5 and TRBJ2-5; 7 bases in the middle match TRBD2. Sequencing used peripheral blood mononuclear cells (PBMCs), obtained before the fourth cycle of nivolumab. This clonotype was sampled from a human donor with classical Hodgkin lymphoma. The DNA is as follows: TGTGCCAGCCACCGGGGAGGGTCGGGGGAGACCCAGTACTTC. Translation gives CASHRGGSGETQYF.